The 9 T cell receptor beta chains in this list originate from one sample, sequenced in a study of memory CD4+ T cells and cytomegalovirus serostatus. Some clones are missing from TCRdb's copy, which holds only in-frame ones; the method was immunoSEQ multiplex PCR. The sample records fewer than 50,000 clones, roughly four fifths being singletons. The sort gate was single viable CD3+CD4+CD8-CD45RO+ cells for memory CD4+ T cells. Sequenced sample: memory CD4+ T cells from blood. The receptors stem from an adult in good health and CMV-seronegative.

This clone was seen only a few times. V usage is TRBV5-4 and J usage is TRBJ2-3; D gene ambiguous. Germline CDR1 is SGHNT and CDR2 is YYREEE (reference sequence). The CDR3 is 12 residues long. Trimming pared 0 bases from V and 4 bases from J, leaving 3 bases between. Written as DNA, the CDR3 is TGTGCCAGCAGCTTGGCGGCAGATACGCAGTATTTT. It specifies CASSLAADTQYF.

CDR3 residues: CASSIGAGARETQYF. CDR3 DNA sequence: TGTGCCAGTAGTATAGGGGCGGGCGCGCGAGAGACCCAGTACTTC. The rearrangement links TRBV19 to TRBJ2-5; possible D gene TRBD2, 5 bases. V was trimmed by 1 base and J by 4 bases, leaving 13 bases between them. The CDR3 extends over 15 amino acids. CDR1 is LNHDA, CDR2 SQIVND, per germline (reference sequence).

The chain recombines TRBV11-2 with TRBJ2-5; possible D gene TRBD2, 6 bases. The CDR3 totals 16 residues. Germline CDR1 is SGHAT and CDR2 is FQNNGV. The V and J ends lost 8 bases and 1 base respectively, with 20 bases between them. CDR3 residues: CASSRRVAEVQETQYF. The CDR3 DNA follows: TGTGCCAGCTCGCGACGGGTAGCGGAGGTCCAAGAGACCCAGTACTTC. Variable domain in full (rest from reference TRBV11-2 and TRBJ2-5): EAGVAQSPRYKIIEKRQSVAFWCNPISGHATLYWYQQILGQGPKLLIQFQNNGVVDDSQLPKDRFSAERLKGVDSTLKIQPAKLEDSAVYLCASSRRVAEVQETQYFGPGTRLLVL.

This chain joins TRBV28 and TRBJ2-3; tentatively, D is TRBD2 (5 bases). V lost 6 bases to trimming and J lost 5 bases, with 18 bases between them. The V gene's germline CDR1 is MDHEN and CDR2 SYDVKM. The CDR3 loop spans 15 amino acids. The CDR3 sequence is CASSTHSGEGDTQYF. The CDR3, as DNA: TGTGCCAGCAGCACCCATTCAGGAGAGGGAGATACGCAGTATTTT.

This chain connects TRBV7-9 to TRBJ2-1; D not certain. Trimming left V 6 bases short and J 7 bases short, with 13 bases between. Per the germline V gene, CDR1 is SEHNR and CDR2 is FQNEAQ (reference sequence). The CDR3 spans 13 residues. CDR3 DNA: TGTGCCAGCAGTCCCCCCACGGGTAATGAGCAGTTCTTC. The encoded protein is CASSPPTGNEQFF.

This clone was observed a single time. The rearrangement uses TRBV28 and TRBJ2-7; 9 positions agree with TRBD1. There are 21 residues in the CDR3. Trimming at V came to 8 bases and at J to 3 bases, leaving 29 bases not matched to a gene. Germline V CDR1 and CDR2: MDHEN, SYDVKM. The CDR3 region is CASGHRGFAGFLQGAGYEQYF. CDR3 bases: TGTGCCAGCGGCCACCGGGGATTCGCGGGATTCCTACAGGGGGCGGGCTACGAGCAGTACTTC.

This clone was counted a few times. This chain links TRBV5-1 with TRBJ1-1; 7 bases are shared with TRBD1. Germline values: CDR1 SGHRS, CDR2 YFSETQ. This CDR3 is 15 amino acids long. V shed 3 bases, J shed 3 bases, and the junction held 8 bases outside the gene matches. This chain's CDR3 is CASSSRTGGDTEAFF. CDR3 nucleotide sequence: TGCGCCAGCAGCTCCCGGACAGGAGGGGACACTGAAGCTTTCTTT.

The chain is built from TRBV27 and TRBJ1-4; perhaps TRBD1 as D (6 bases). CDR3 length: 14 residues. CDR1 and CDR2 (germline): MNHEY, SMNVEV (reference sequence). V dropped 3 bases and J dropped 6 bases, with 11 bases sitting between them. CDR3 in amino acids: CASSLRAGDEKLFF. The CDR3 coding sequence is TGTGCCAGCAGTTTGAGGGCAGGGGATGAAAAACTGTTTTTT.

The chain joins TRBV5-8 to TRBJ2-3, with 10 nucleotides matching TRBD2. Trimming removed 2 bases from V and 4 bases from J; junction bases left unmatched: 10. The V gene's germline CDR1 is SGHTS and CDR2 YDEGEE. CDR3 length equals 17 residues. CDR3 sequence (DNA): TGTGCCAGCAGCTTATCCGGGACTAGCGTCGGTCCAGATACGCAGTATTTT. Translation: CASSLSGTSVGPDTQYF.